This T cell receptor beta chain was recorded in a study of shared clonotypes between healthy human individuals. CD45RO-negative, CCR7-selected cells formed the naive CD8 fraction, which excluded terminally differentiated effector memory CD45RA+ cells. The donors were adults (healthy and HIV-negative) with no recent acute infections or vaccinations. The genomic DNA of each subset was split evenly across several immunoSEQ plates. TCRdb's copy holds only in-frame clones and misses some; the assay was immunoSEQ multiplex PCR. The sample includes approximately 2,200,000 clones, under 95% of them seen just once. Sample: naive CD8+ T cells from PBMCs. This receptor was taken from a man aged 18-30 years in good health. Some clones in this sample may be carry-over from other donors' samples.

The CDR3 protein is CASSSPPTQYF. The CDR3, as DNA: TGTGCCAGCAGCTCCCCGCCCACCCAGTACTTC. The chain recombines TRBV28 with TRBJ2-5; D not resolved. This CDR3 region has 11 residues. Trimming removed 6 bases from V and 8 bases from J, with 10 bases in between. The germline V gene encodes CDR1 MDHEN and CDR2 SYDVKM.